The rows below give T cell receptor beta chains drawn from one sample of a study of cytomegalovirus exposure and HLA in healthy donors. Data came from immunoSEQ multiplex PCR; TCRdb stores just in-frame clones and leaves some out. The sample holds some 180,000 clones, more than 75% seen once. Sequencing was done on a sample of PBMCs. These receptors were taken from a middle-aged man in good health and CMV-seropositive. CDR3s include the opening cysteine and the closing phenylalanine or tryptophan. Each record gives: clone size, D gene, J gene, V gene, CDR3 DNA, CDR3 protein. A D gene is named only where the DNA matches it firmly. Clone size is stated in some rows and not others, as once, few, many or a class when expanded.

. | TRBD2 | TRBJ2-2 | TRBV19 | TGTGCCAGTAAGGGCGGGGGTAAAAACACCGGGGAGCTGTTTTTT | CASKGGGKNTGELFF
. | TRBD2 | TRBJ2-1 | TRBV9 | TGTGCCAGCAGCGTAGCCCCACCTGGCGGGGGTAGGGATGAGCAGTTCTTC | CASSVAPPGGGRDEQFF
few | TRBD2 | TRBJ2-5 | TRBV5-5 | TGTGCCAGCAACTCCCTGGGGGAGGGCCAAGAGACCCAGTACTTC | CASNSLGEGQETQYF
. | . | TRBJ2-5 | TRBV19 | TGTGCCAGTAGACAATGGGAGACCCAGTACTTC | CASRQWETQYF
. | TRBD1 | TRBJ2-5 | TRBV29-1 | TGCAGCTCTGCTCTCCTTACCGGGACAGGCTTCGAGACCCAGTACTTC | CSSALLTGTGFETQYF
. | . | TRBJ1-4 | TRBV7-2 | TGTGCCAGCAGCTCGCAGACAGCAACTAATGAAAAACTGTTTTTT | CASSSQTATNEKLFF
. | . | TRBJ2-5 | TRBV19 | TGTGCCAGTAGTACCCTTAGACTAGGCCAAGAGACCCAGTACTTC | CASSTLRLGQETQYF
. | . | TRBJ1-2 | TRBV5-6 | TGTGCCAGCAGCTCGTTAGACAGGAAGGCCCATGGCTACACCTTC | CASSSLDRKAHGYTF
. | . | TRBJ2-7 | TRBV6-4 | TGTGCCAGCAGTTACACCTACAGTACCTACGAGCAGTACTTC | CASSYTYSTYEQYF
. | . | TRBJ1-4 | TRBV6-6 | TGTGCCAGCAGTTACGGCAGGGGTGAAAAACTGTTTTTT | CASSYGRGEKLFF
. | TRBD1 | TRBJ2-1 | TRBV5-6 | TGTGCCAGCAGCCGGGACAGGGGTTTTGAGCAGTTCTTC | CASSRDRGFEQFF
. | TRBD1 | TRBJ1-2 | TRBV6-6 | TGTGCCAGCAAGGCAGGGGGTGTCTTCTATGGCTACACCTTC | CASKAGGVFYGYTF
. | TRBD1 | TRBJ2-3 | TRBV19 | TGTGCCAGTAGTCTCGGGACAGTAGGGACAGATACGCAGTATTTT | CASSLGTVGTDTQYF
. | . | TRBJ2-7 | TRBV18 | TGTGCCAGCTCACCGTCCAGCGTCTCCTACGAGCAGTACTTC | CASSPSSVSYEQYF
. | TRBD1 | TRBJ1-5 | TRBV28 | TGTGCCAGCAGTTTCTCAACACCGGGACAGGGCAATCAGCCCCAGCATTTT | CASSFSTPGQGNQPQHF
. | TRBD2 | TRBJ2-2 | TRBV11-3 | TGTGCCAGCAGCTTGGGACTAGCGATAACCGGGGAGCTGTTTTTT | CASSLGLAITGELFF
. | TRBD1 | TRBJ2-7 | TRBV5-5 | TGTGCCAGCAGCTTGAGTCCTGGTACAGGGGCCTACGAGCAGTACTTC | CASSLSPGTGAYEQYF
. | TRBD2 | TRBJ2-7 | TRBV2 | TGTGCCAGCAGTGAACCCCGGACGGGGGGCTACGAGCAGTACTTC | CASSEPRTGGYEQYF
. | TRBD1 | TRBJ2-1 | TRBV25-1 | TGTGCCAGCAGTGAAATAGACAGGGGTAGCAATGAGCAGTTCTTC | CASSEIDRGSNEQFF
. | . | TRBJ2-2 | TRBV6-6 | TGTGCCAGCAGTGAGAAACTAGGGTACAGCGGGGAGCTGTTTTTT | CASSEKLGYSGELFF
. | TRBD1 | TRBJ2-5 | TRBV9 | TGTGCCAGCAGCAAACGACAGGGGGTAGGAGAGACCCAGTACTTC | CASSKRQGVGETQYF
. | TRBD2 | TRBJ2-1 | TRBV11-1 | TGTGCCAGCAGTCTAACAGGACTAGCGGAACCATACAATGAGCAGTTCTTC | CASSLTGLAEPYNEQFF
. | TRBD1 | TRBJ2-5 | TRBV6-5 | TGTGCCAGCAGAATCCGGGACAGGGCCGAGACCCAGTACTTC | CASRIRDRAETQYF
. | . | TRBJ1-2 | TRBV5-4 | TGTGCCAGCAGCGTCGGACTTACTAACTATGGCTACACCTTC | CASSVGLTNYGYTF
. | TRBD1 | TRBJ1-2 | TRBV28 | TGTGCCAGCAGACGACAGGGGGCAATCGATGGCTACACCTTC | CASRRQGAIDGYTF
. | TRBD1 | TRBJ1-2 | TRBV5-1 | TGCGCCAGCAGCTTGGGGCAGGGGGCCACCAGATATGGCTACACCTTC | CASSLGQGATRYGYTF
. | . | TRBJ1-5 | TRBV10-3 | TGTGCCATCAGCCTAAACAATCAGCCCCAGCATTTT | CAISLNNQPQHF
once | TRBD2 | TRBJ2-1 | TRBV6-5 | TGTGCCAGCAGTTTCCTCACTAGCGGGGGAGGTGAGCAGTTCTTC | CASSFLTSGGGEQFF
. | TRBD2 | TRBJ2-7 | TRBV4-1 | TGCGCCAGCAGCCAAGAGTGGGGGGGAGCCTACGAGCAGTACTTC | CASSQEWGGAYEQYF
. | . | TRBJ1-3 | TRBV6-5 | TGTGCCAGCAGTATGCGACGGAGCTCTGGAAACACCATATATTTT | CASSMRRSSGNTIYF
once | . | TRBJ1-1 | TRBV7-9 | TGTGCCAGCAGCTTATGGGAGATTATGAACACTGAAGCTTTCTTT | CASSLWEIMNTEAFF
. | TRBD2 | TRBJ2-5 | TRBV7-3 | TGTGCCAGCAGCTTAACGTTGCTAGCGGGGGCCCCCTTGTACTTC | CASSLTLLAGAPLYF
. | . | TRBJ2-2 | TRBV6-1 | TGTGCCAGCAGCCAGGGGAGTCAGGGCACCAGGGAGCTGTTTTTT | CASSQGSQGTRELFF
. | . | TRBJ2-1 | TRBV5-1 | TGCGCCAGCAGCTTTGGAGGGGACAATGAGCAGTTCTTC | CASSFGGDNEQFF
. | . | TRBJ1-2 | TRBV15 | TGTGCCACCAGCAGAGATGCGGGGAGCGTCTATGGCTACACCTTC | CATSRDAGSVYGYTF
. | . | TRBJ1-5 | TRBV27 | TGTGCCAGCAGCCGAGGGTGGGACTCTATAAGCAATCAGCCCCAGCATTTT | CASSRGWDSISNQPQHF
. | TRBD2 | TRBJ2-7 | TRBV7-9 | TGTGCCAGCAGCTCTTTAGCGGGAGGGCCACACGAGCAGTACTTC | CASSSLAGGPHEQYF
. | TRBD1 | TRBJ2-4 | TRBV2 | TGTGCCAGCAGACCGTCGACAGGGGAAAACATTCAGTACTTC | CASRPSTGENIQYF
. | TRBD2 | TRBJ2-5 | TRBV6-1 | TGTGCCAGCGGGGGACTAGCGCTGGAGACCCAGTACTTC | CASGGLALETQYF
few | . | TRBJ2-2 | TRBV27 | TGTGCCAGCAGTTTTTTTGCTGCGGGGACTCTCACCAACACCGGGGAGCTGTTTTTT | CASSFFAAGTLTNTGELFF
. | . | TRBJ2-2 | TRBV19 | TGTGCCAGTAGTTGGGCTGTCAACACCGGGGAGCTGTTTTTT | CASSWAVNTGELFF
once | . | TRBJ2-3 | TRBV6-4 | TGTGCCAGCAGTGTCGGCGGGGCGAGCACAGATACGCAGTATTTT | CASSVGGASTDTQYF
once | . | TRBJ1-4 | TRBV29-1 | TGCAGCGTTCTACAGCCTAATGAAAAACTGTTTTTT | CSVLQPNEKLFF
. | . | TRBJ2-2 | TRBV4-3 | TGCGCCAGCAGCCCCGGGACACTGAACACCGGGGAGCTGTTTTTT | CASSPGTLNTGELFF
. | TRBD1 | TRBJ2-7 | TRBV7-3 | TGTGCCAGCAGCTTAGGCGGAACAGGGGACTACGAGCAGTACTTC | CASSLGGTGDYEQYF
. | TRBD1 | TRBJ1-2 | TRBV7-2 | TGTGCCAGCAGCTTTGGGACAGGGGGACCGTGGGGCTACACCTTC | CASSFGTGGPWGYTF
. | . | TRBJ1-4 | TRBV5-6 | TGTGCCAGCAGCGCTCCCCGGGGGGCCGGGGCATACGATGAAAAACTGTTTTTT | CASSAPRGAGAYDEKLFF
. | . | TRBJ1-5 | TRBV6-1 | TGTGCCAGCAGTGGACAGTCAAATCAGCCCCAGCATTTT | CASSGQSNQPQHF
. | TRBD1 | TRBJ2-7 | TRBV4-1 | TGCGCCAGCAGCCACCCTGGGACAGGGAGCCCCTACGAGCAGTACTTC | CASSHPGTGSPYEQYF
. | TRBD1 | TRBJ2-7 | TRBV13 | TGTGCCAGCAGCTTAGAAGGACAGGGGTACGAGCAGTACTTC | CASSLEGQGYEQYF
. | . | TRBJ2-1 | TRBV4-1 | TGCGCCAGCAGCCTGGGGACAAGCTCCTACAATGAGCAGTTCTTC | CASSLGTSSYNEQFF
. | . | TRBJ1-3 | TRBV10-3 | TGTGCCATCAGTGAGTCGGCACCTGGAAACACCATATATTTT | CAISESAPGNTIYF
. | TRBD1 | TRBJ2-1 | TRBV10-3 | TGTGCCATCAGTGCGACAGGGGAAGTCGGGTCGGATGAGCAGTTCTTC | CAISATGEVGSDEQFF
. | . | TRBJ2-1 | TRBV13 | TGTGCCAGCAGCCCCAGGGTTGAGCAGTTCTTC | CASSPRVEQFF
. | . | TRBJ1-1 | TRBV29-1 | TGCAGCGTTGAATCGCAACAGAACACTGAAGCTTTCTTT | CSVESQQNTEAFF
. | . | TRBJ1-3 | TRBV9 | TGTGCCAGCAGCGGGACACAGGGAAACACCATATATTTT | CASSGTQGNTIYF
. | . | TRBJ1-4 | TRBV19 | TGTGCCAGTAGTATTTCCCGAGATGAAAAACTGTTTTTT | CASSISRDEKLFF
. | . | TRBJ1-5 | TRBV7-3 | TGTGCCAGCAGCTTAGCCAGGGTCTCTGTACAGCCCCAGCATTTT | CASSLARVSVQPQHF
once | . | TRBJ1-5 | TRBV19 | TGTGCCAGTAGTATATCAGGGAATCAGCCCCAGCATTTT | CASSISGNQPQHF